These 20 T cell receptor beta chains were all obtained from the same sample, sequenced in a study of T-cell reconstitution after alpha-beta-depleted transplantation in children (dated by TCRdb to 2016 to 2018). Sample treatment or condition, as interpreted from the label and publication: allogeneic hematopoietic cell transplantation with graft depleted of TCRalphabeta T cells and CD19 B cells. The protocol used for the library was PCR. The data were produced on an Illumina HiSeq 2500. To normalize quantification of the TCRbeta repertoire, the TCR libraries were built with molecular barcoding that relied on unique molecular identifiers. TCRdb handled the public reads itself, with Q25 trimming in fastp and clone calling in MiXCR, and kept productive beta chains. Here each entry gathers all rows of one CDR3 protein and keeps the most common genes and DNA. In all, the sample holds about 870,000 distinct CDR3 sequences, and about 16% of those were seen once. Roughly 5% of the sample is taken by the ten largest.

Sequencing was performed on PBMCs, mostly from graft donor cells, taken 360 days after TCRalphabeta/CD19-depleted stem cell transplant. Every receptor here comes from a male patient between 5 and 17 years old who had a stem cell transplant for acute lymphoblastic leukemia, so the T cells may come from the graft donor.

This clonotype was counted ten times or more. J is TRBJ2-1 and V is TRBV5-1; perhaps TRBD1 as D (5 bases). V lost 0 bases and J 7 bases, leaving 11 bases between the germline ends. This CDR3 comprises 14 residues. Germline values: CDR1 SGHRS, CDR2 YFSETQ. This CDR3 reads CASSLAVGANEQFF. The CDR3 nucleotides are TGCGCCAGCAGCTTGGCGGTAGGGGCAAATGAGCAGTTCTTC.

This clonotype appeared many times. The V and J genes are TRBV4-1 and TRBJ2-3; either TRBD1 or TRBD2 may fit D (5 bases each). Per the germline V gene, CDR1 is MGHRA and CDR2 is YSYEKL. This CDR3 region has 17 residues. The V and J ends lost 4 bases and 0 bases respectively, with 17 bases between them. DNA for the CDR3: TGCGCCAGCAGCCTTCGGGGCAGCGCCTATAGCACAGATACGCAGTATTTT. It is translated as CASSLRGSAYSTDTQYF.

This clonotype was seen repeatedly, ten times or more. For the CDR3, the DNA is TGTGCCAGCAGTTTAGAGGTAGCGGGAGGTAATGAGCAGTTCTTC. This codes for CASSLEVAGGNEQFF. This chain connects TRBV12-3 or TRBV12-4 to TRBJ2-1; 10 nucleotides align to TRBD2. CDR3 length: 15 amino acids. The V gene end was trimmed by 1 base and the J gene end by 7 bases; junction bases not matched to a gene: 4.

The chain links TRBV27 to TRBJ2-1, with D hard to call. This CDR3 is built from 14 residues. Germline CDR1 and CDR2: MNHEY and SMNVEV (reference sequence). V lost 9 bases to trimming and J lost 4 bases, with 16 bases between them. The DNA for the CDR3 is TGTGCCAGTCGCACAAACGGGCTTTACAATGAGCAGTTCTTC. It translates to CASRTNGLYNEQFF.

This clonotype was recorded at least ten times. This rearrangement joins TRBV5-1 to TRBJ2-1, with TRBD2 identical over 9 bases. With V trimmed by 4 bases and J by 0 bases, 5 bases remained unmatched. The CDR3 is 16 residues long. The germline V gene encodes CDR1 SGHRS and CDR2 YFSETQ. The CDR3 coding sequence is TGCGCCAGCAGCCCCAGACTAGCGGACTCCTACAATGAGCAGTTCTTC. Protein product: CASSPRLADSYNEQFF. Using reference TRBV5-1 and TRBJ2-1 for the parts outside the CDR3, the full variable domain is KAGVTQTPRYLIKTRGQQVTLSCSPISGHRSVSWYQQTPGQGLQFLFEYFSETQRNKGNFPGRFSGRQFSNSRSEMNVSTLELGDSALYLCASSPRLADSYNEQFFGPGTRLTVL.

This clonotype was seen only a few times. The V and J genes are TRBV5-6 and TRBJ2-3; D remains ambiguous. Germline V gene data show CDR1 as SGHDT and CDR2 as YYEEEE. CDR3 length: 13 amino acids. Trimming removed 4 bases from V and 3 bases from J, with 9 bases in between. CDR3 amino acids: CASSPITTDTQYF. The CDR3 nucleotides read TGTGCCAGCAGCCCTATTACAACAGATACGCAGTATTTT.

The chain is built from TRBV24-1 and TRBJ2-5, with 9 bases fitting TRBD1. The CDR3 runs 16 residues. Germline lookup yields CDR1 KGHDR and CDR2 SFDVKD. J was trimmed by 1 base and V by 6 bases; bases with no gene match: 8. CDR3 coding DNA: TGTGCCACCAGTCGGACAGGGGACAATTCCCAAGAGACCCAGTACTTC. Translating gives CATSRTGDNSQETQYF.

The gene calls are TRBV3-1 and TRBJ2-7, with a tentative D call TRBD2 (5 bases). The germline V gene encodes CDR1 LGHDT and CDR2 YNNKEL (reference sequence). V gave up 6 bases and J gave up 1 base, with 13 bases separating them. The CDR3 spans 14 residues. DNA for the CDR3: TGTGCCAGCAGGGGTACGGGAATTTCCTACGAGCAGTACTTC. This codes for CASRGTGISYEQYF.

This rearrangement joins TRBV27 to TRBJ1-5; D is undetermined. Trimming cost V 2 bases and J 1 base, with 15 bases left between them. This CDR3 spans 17 amino acids. Germline CDR1 is MNHEY and CDR2 is SMNVEV (reference sequence). CDR3 residues: CASSLPVQIKSNQPQHF. CDR3 nucleotide sequence: TGTGCCAGCAGTTTACCCGTACAGATTAAGAGCAATCAGCCCCAGCATTTT.

Only a few counts were recorded for this clonotype. V gene TRBV5-1 combines with J gene TRBJ2-5; D is uncertain. Germline values: CDR1 SGHRS, CDR2 YFSETQ. The V end lost 0 bases, the J end lost 1 base, and 10 bases lay between the germline ends. The CDR3 runs to 15 residues. In nucleotides, the CDR3 is TGCGCCAGCAGCTTGGCCCCATCTCCCCAAGAGACCCAGTACTTC. Protein: CASSLAPSPQETQYF.

This clonotype was recorded many times. J is TRBJ2-1 and V is TRBV4-1; unclear D gene. This CDR3 spans 12 amino acids. Germline assignment: CDR1 MGHRA and CDR2 YSYEKL. V was cut by 3 bases and J by 4 bases, with 4 bases left in between. CDR3 sequence reads: CASSHIYNEQFF. The DNA of the CDR3 is TGCGCCAGCAGCCATATTTACAATGAGCAGTTCTTC.

The rearrangement links TRBV2 to TRBJ2-1; 8 nucleotides agree with TRBD2. Looked up from germline, CDR1 is SNHLY and CDR2 is FYNNEI. This CDR3 is built from 15 residues. Losses at the gene ends were 7 bases for V and 4 bases for J; bases not matched to a gene: 9. The chain's CDR3 is CASIWISGAYNEQFF. CDR3 sequence (DNA): TGTGCCAGCATATGGATTAGCGGGGCTTACAATGAGCAGTTCTTC.

The chain recombines TRBV29-1 with TRBJ2-5; either TRBD1 or TRBD2 may fit D (5 bases each). CDR1 and CDR2 from the germline V gene are SQVTM and ANQGSEA. V lost 2 bases, J lost 3 bases, and 10 bases lay in between. The CDR3 is 13 residues long. The CDR3 DNA is TGCAGCGTTGAAAAGGGACCTGAAGAGACCCAGTACTTC. Translation gives CSVEKGPEETQYF.

This clonotype was seen many times. The rearrangement uses TRBV5-1 and TRBJ2-1; D gene ambiguous. Trimming left V 4 bases short and J 10 bases short, with 0 bases between. Germline V gene data show CDR1 as SGHRS and CDR2 as YFSETQ. CDR3 length: 8 amino acids. CDR3 sequence: CASSEQFF. The DNA of the CDR3 is TGCGCCAGCAGCGAGCAGTTCTTC.

The V and J genes are TRBV27 and TRBJ2-7, with 7 positions matching TRBD2. V lost 1 base, J lost 6 bases, and 6 bases stayed unmatched. This CDR3 has 14 amino acids. Germline V gene data show CDR1 as MNHEY and CDR2 as SMNVEV (reference sequence). The CDR3 sequence is CASSLFAGDPEQYF. CDR3 sequence (DNA): TGTGCCAGCAGTTTATTTGCGGGAGACCCCGAGCAGTACTTC.

The V gene is TRBV7-3, the J gene TRBJ2-3; 11 bases agree with TRBD2. CDR3 length: 13 residues. V trimming: 1 base; J trimming: 10 bases; junction bases outside the gene matches: 1. Germline loops: CDR1 SGHTA, CDR2 FQGTGA. CDR3 region: CASSLRLAGSQYF. The CDR3 DNA sequence: TGTGCCAGCAGCTTAAGACTAGCGGGGTCGCAGTATTTT.

The rearrangement links TRBV7-9 to TRBJ2-1; TRBD2 aligns across 7 bases. The CDR3 length is 17 residues. Germline lookup yields CDR1 SEHNR and CDR2 FQNEAQ (reference sequence). V was clipped by 3 bases and J by 5 bases; unmatched bases: 13. The CDR3 nucleotides read TGTGCCAGCAGCTTTGGGGCTAGCGGCCAGAAAAACAATGAGCAGTTCTTC. It codes for CASSFGASGQKNNEQFF.

Only a few counts were recorded for this clonotype. The chain employs TRBV5-1 and TRBJ2-1, with TRBD1 identical over 12 bases. The CDR3 has 18 residues. Germline loops: CDR1 SGHRS, CDR2 YFSETQ. V lost 4 bases and J lost 4; bases outside the gene matches: 12. CDR3 nucleotide sequence: TGCGCCAGCAGCGGGAGGGGGGACAGGGGGCCTTCTTACAATGAGCAGTTCTTC. Translation gives CASSGRGDRGPSYNEQFF. Variable domain in full (rest from reference TRBV5-1 and TRBJ2-1): KAGVTQTPRYLIKTRGQQVTLSCSPISGHRSVSWYQQTPGQGLQFLFEYFSETQRNKGNFPGRFSGRQFSNSRSEMNVSTLELGDSALYLCASSGRGDRGPSYNEQFFGPGTRLTVL.

This rearrangement joins TRBV5-6 to TRBJ1-5, with D uncertain. This CDR3 spans 14 amino acids. V was shortened by 2 bases and J by 2 bases, with 8 bases between the two germline ends. Looked up from germline, CDR1 is SGHDT and CDR2 is YYEEEE. The CDR3 nucleotides read TGTGCCAGCAGCTTAAGACTACGCAATCAGCCCCAGCATTTT. This sequence encodes CASSLRLRNQPQHF.

This clonotype was counted only a few times. J is TRBJ1-1 and V is TRBV10-3, with a weak D call TRBD1 (6 bases). Trimming took 2 bases from V and 4 from J, leaving 11 bases between them. The CDR3 spans 14 residues. CDR1 is ENHRY and CDR2 is SYGVKD in the germline V gene. The DNA of the CDR3 is TGTGCCATCAGTGAGACAGGGAGGGCCACTGAAGCTTTCTTT. It codes for CAISETGRATEAFF.